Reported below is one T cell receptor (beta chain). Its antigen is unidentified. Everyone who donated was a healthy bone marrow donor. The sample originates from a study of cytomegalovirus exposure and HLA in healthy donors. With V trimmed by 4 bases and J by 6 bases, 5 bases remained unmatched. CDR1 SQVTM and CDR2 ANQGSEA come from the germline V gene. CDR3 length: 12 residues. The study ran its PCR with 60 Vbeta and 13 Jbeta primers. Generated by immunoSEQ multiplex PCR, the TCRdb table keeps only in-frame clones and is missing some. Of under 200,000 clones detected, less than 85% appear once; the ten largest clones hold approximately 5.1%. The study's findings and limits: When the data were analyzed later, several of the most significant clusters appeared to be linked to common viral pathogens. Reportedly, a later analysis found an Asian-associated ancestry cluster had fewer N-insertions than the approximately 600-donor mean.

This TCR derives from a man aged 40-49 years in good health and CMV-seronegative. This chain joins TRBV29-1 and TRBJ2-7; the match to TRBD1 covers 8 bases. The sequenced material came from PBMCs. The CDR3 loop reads CSVGQGALEQYF. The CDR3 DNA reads TGCAGCGTTGGTCAGGGGGCTCTCGAGCAGTACTTC.